This is a list of T cell receptor beta chains from one sample in a study of OX40 agonist ivuxolimab in advanced cancers. Profiled with immunoSEQ multiplex PCR; TCRdb holds only in-frame clones, not every one. The top ten clones hold about 11% of a sample with 55,000 to 75,000 clones, 82% of them seen once. The sequences come from CD4+ or CD8+ T cells sorted from blood, collected in a trial of the OX40 agonist ivuxolimab. The receptors here all came from an adult with an advanced solid tumor such as melanoma, head and neck, liver or kidney cancer. Both conserved end residues are part of each CDR3. The D gene is left open where the match is weak. Size values are once, few and many counts, or a class for expanded clones, and some rows have none.

j_call clone_size d_call v_call cdr3_nt cdr3_aa
TRBJ1-2 NA NA TRBV7-8 TGTGCCAGCAGCTTAGTCCCAAGAAACTATGGGTACACCTTC CASSLVPRNYGYTF
TRBJ2-7 NA TRBD2 TRBV18 TGTGCCAGCTCACCTCCCGCGGCTAGCGGGAGACTCTACGAGCAGTACTTC CASSPPAASGRLYEQYF
TRBJ2-5 NA NA TRBV15 TGTGCCACCAGCAGAGGCGTAGCCAGCCAAGAGACCCAGTACTTC CATSRGVASQETQYF
TRBJ1-6 NA NA TRBV6-5 TGTGCCAGCAGTGGGAGGCGGGGGTCACCCCTCCACTTT CASSGRRGSPLHF
TRBJ1-2 many TRBD1 TRBV19 TGTGCCAGTAGGACTCAGGGGGACGAGCCATATGGCTACACCTTC CASRTQGDEPYGYTF
TRBJ2-5 NA TRBD1 TRBV25-1 TGTGCCAGCAGTGACGGGGGACAGGGCCGGCAAGAGACCCAGTACTTC CASSDGGQGRQETQYF
TRBJ2-1 medium-sized NA TRBV7-9 TGTGCCAGCAGCCTATCGACTTTATGGGACAATGAGCAGTTCTTC CASSLSTLWDNEQFF
TRBJ2-7 NA NA TRBV5-4 TGTGCCAGCAGCTCTCCGCCCCGGGGGAGTCCCTACGAGCAGTACTTC CASSSPPRGSPYEQYF
TRBJ1-4 few NA TRBV18 TGTGCCAGCTCGCGGAGTGGGAGTGGTGAAAAACTGTTTTTT CASSRSGSGEKLFF
TRBJ2-4 NA TRBD1 TRBV19 TGTGCCAGTAGTCGTGGTGGGACAGGGGAGAAAAACATTCAGTACTTC CASSRGGTGEKNIQYF
TRBJ2-5 NA NA TRBV4-1 TGCGCCAGCAGCCAAGATGACTCTACTGGGACCCAGTACTTC CASSQDDSTGTQYF
TRBJ1-1 NA NA TRBV1 TGCACCAGCAGCCACAGGGTGGGGGACACTGAAGCTTTCTTT CTSSHRVGDTEAFF
TRBJ1-4 NA NA TRBV19 TGTGCCAGTAGTAGTAGAGGGTTATCCTTGGCAACTAATGAAAAACTGTTTTTT CASSSRGLSLATNEKLFF
TRBJ1-2 once NA TRBV7-9 TGTGCCAGCAGCGTAGGGTCTACGTGGGGGACGGGAGGCTACACCTTC CASSVGSTWGTGGYTF
TRBJ2-1 many NA TRBV7-7 TGTGCCAGCAGCCCCATAGGCCAGGGCAATGAGCAGTTCTTC CASSPIGQGNEQFF
TRBJ1-4 NA TRBD1 TRBV19 TGTGCCAGTATGGGGACAGGGAAGAATGAAAAACTGTTTTTT CASMGTGKNEKLFF
TRBJ2-7 NA TRBD2 TRBV18 TGTGCCAGCTCACCTGCGGGGAGGGTGGGCGAGCAGTACTTC CASSPAGRVGEQYF
TRBJ2-1 NA NA TRBV5-4 TGTGCCAGCAGCTTGACACGCCTAGCTGGAGCCAATGAGCAGTTCTTC CASSLTRLAGANEQFF
TRBJ1-2 NA NA TRBV28 TGTGCCAGCAGTTTAAAGGGAAGGTATGGCTACACCTTC CASSLKGRYGYTF
TRBJ2-4 NA TRBD2 TRBV6-5 TGTGCCACCCGGGAGGGTAGCGGAAACATTCAGTACTTC CATREGSGNIQYF
TRBJ1-3 NA NA TRBV2 TGTGCCAGCAGGAAGACAGGCGACTCTGGAAACACCATATATTTT CASRKTGDSGNTIYF
TRBJ2-7 NA NA TRBV18 TGTGCCAGCTCACCTTACCGGGACTCGGGGGCCGAGCAGTACTTC CASSPYRDSGAEQYF
TRBJ2-7 NA NA TRBV28 TGTGCCAGCAGGCTTTCGGCGTCCTACGAGCAGTACTTC CASRLSASYEQYF
TRBJ2-7 NA TRBD2 TRBV6-1 TGTGCCAGCAGTGGAGCCGGACTAGCGGGAGTCAACGAGCAGTACTTC CASSGAGLAGVNEQYF
TRBJ1-1 NA NA TRBV6-5 TGTGCCAGCAGTCGGAACCCGAACACTGAAGCTTTCTTT CASSRNPNTEAFF
TRBJ1-4 NA TRBD1 TRBV30 TGTGCCTGGAGAAAACTGACAGGGACGCGGGGTGAAAAACTGTTTTTT CAWRKLTGTRGEKLFF
TRBJ1-4 NA TRBD1 TRBV6-1 TGTGCCAGCAGTGATGGGGTCAGGGGGCCCACGGCCGGAAAACTGTTTTTT CASSDGVRGPTAGKLFF
TRBJ2-4 few TRBD2 TRBV28 TGTGCCAGCAGTTTCGGCCGATCAGGGCGGGTAGCGGGAGAAGCCAAAAACATTCAGTACTTC CASSFGRSGRVAGEAKNIQYF
TRBJ1-1 NA NA TRBV27 TGTGCCAGCAGTCCCCACAAGAACACTGAAGCTTTCTTT CASSPHKNTEAFF
TRBJ1-1 NA NA TRBV6-5 TGTGCCAGCAGTTACGGTGGAACAGGGATGGCTTTCTTT CASSYGGTGMAFF
TRBJ1-1 NA NA TRBV5-1 TGCGCCAGCAGCCGTTACATGAACACTGAAGCTTTCTTT CASSRYMNTEAFF
TRBJ2-2 NA TRBD1 TRBV19 TGTGCCAGTAGGTCCCGGCAGGGGGCAACCGGGGAGCTGTTTTTT CASRSRQGATGELFF
TRBJ2-1 NA NA TRBV2 TGTGCCAGCAGGGCCCGGGGGGCAAGTGATGAGCAGTTCTTC CASRARGASDEQFF
TRBJ2-7 NA NA TRBV5-1 TGCGCCAGCAGCTCCTCATACGAGCAGTACTTC CASSSSYEQYF
TRBJ1-3 NA NA TRBV5-1 TGCGCCAGCAGCTTGCCGGGGACAAGTGGAAACACCATATATTTT CASSLPGTSGNTIYF
TRBJ2-1 NA TRBD1 TRBV7-2 TGTGCCAGCAGCTTAGTGTACAGGGGTTCCTACAATGAGCAGTTCTTC CASSLVYRGSYNEQFF
TRBJ2-2 NA TRBD1 TRBV9 TGTGCCAGCAGCCTCCGGGACAGGGACACCGGGGAGCTGTTTTTT CASSLRDRDTGELFF
TRBJ2-3 few TRBD2 TRBV7-9 TGTGCCAGCAGCTTAGCGTGGCTAGCGGGAGAGTACAAAACAGATACGCAGTATTTT CASSLAWLAGEYKTDTQYF
TRBJ2-2 NA NA TRBV6-5 TGTGCCAGCAGAGAGGGGGGGCCTCGGGATGGGGAGCTGTTTTTT CASREGGPRDGELFF
TRBJ2-2 NA NA TRBV5-6 TGTGCCAGCAGTTCTGACCCGGGGGTATTCGTCGGGGAGCTGTTTTTT CASSSDPGVFVGELFF
TRBJ2-1 NA TRBD2 TRBV4-1 TGCGCCAGCAGCCAAGATCCCACTAGCGGGGGGGACAGCGAGCAGTTCTTC CASSQDPTSGGDSEQFF